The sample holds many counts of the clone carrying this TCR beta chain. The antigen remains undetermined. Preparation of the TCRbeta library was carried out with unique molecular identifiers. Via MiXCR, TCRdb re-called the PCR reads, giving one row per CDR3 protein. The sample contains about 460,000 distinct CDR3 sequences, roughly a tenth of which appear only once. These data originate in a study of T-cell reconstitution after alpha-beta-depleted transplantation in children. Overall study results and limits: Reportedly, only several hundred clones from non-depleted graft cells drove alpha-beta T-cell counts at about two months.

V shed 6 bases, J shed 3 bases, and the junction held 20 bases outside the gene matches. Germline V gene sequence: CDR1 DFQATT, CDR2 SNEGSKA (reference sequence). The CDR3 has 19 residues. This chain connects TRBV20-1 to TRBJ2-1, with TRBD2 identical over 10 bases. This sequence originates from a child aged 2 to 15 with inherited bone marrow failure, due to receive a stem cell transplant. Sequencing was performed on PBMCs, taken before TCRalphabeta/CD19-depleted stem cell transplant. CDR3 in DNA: TGCAGTGCCCCTCCAGTGCTAGAGTTCCGACTAGCGGGCTACAATGAGCAGTTCTTC. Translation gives CSAPPVLEFRLAGYNEQFF.